The rows below give T cell receptor beta chains drawn from one sample of a study of T cell clonotyping in hematopoietic cell transplantation. Assay: immunoSEQ multiplex PCR; the TCRdb copy retains only in-frame clones and omits some. Of around 2,600 clones detected, about four fifths appear once; the ten largest clones hold about 32%. The sequencing here drew on PBMCs, taken 180 days after allogeneic stem cell transplant. All receptors come from a female patient aged 35-55 years who had an allogeneic stem cell transplant from a related donor, so T cells may come from the graft donor. Some clones in this sample may be carry-over from other donors' samples. Both conserved end residues are part of each CDR3. Fields, in order: CDR3 DNA, CDR3 protein, clone size, V gene, D gene, J gene. D genes are given only for firm matches. Not every row has a clone size; where given, it reads once, few, many or a size class.

DNA: TGTGCCAGCAGCCAAGAGTATCCGGGGACCCAGTACTTC; CDR3: CASSQEYPGTQYF; size: NA; V: TRBV4-2; D: NA; J: TRBJ2-5
DNA: TGTGCCTGGAGTGTACTAGCAGTTACCGGGGAGCTGTTTTTT; CDR3: CAWSVLAVTGELFF; size: NA; V: TRBV30; D: NA; J: TRBJ2-2
DNA: TGTGCCAGCAGCCTACAAGGGACTAGCGGTTCCCAAGAGACCCAGTACTTC; CDR3: CASSLQGTSGSQETQYF; size: few; V: TRBV7-2; D: TRBD2; J: TRBJ2-5
DNA: TGTGCCAGTCATGGGCGATTTAGCTCCTACGAGCAGTACTTC; CDR3: CASHGRFSSYEQYF; size: NA; V: TRBV6-1; D: NA; J: TRBJ2-7
DNA: TGTGCCAGCTCACCACCGACAAGGGGGTACGGTGGCTACACCTTC; CDR3: CASSPPTRGYGGYTF; size: NA; V: TRBV18; D: NA; J: TRBJ1-2
DNA: TGCGCCAGCAGCTTGGCCCTACGGGGAGGAACTGAAGCTTTCTTT; CDR3: CASSLALRGGTEAFF; size: NA; V: TRBV5-1; D: NA; J: TRBJ1-1
DNA: TGTGCCAGCAGCTTTTTGGCGGTAGAACTGTTTTTT; CDR3: CASSFLAVELFF; size: NA; V: TRBV7-9; D: NA; J: TRBJ1-4
DNA: TGTGCCACCAGCAGAGATACTGGTGCGGCCACCGAAGCTTTCTTT; CDR3: CATSRDTGAATEAFF; size: NA; V: TRBV15; D: NA; J: TRBJ1-1
DNA: TGCGCCAGCAGCTTCGGGACGGGAGACAATCAGCCCCAGCATTTT; CDR3: CASSFGTGDNQPQHF; size: NA; V: TRBV5-1; D: NA; J: TRBJ1-5
DNA: TGTGCCAGCAGCCTGGGACAGGTTATAAATGAGCAGTTCTTC; CDR3: CASSLGQVINEQFF; size: NA; V: TRBV2; D: TRBD1; J: TRBJ2-1
DNA: TGTGCCAGCAGTCCACAGGGGGGGGCCTACGAGCAGTACTTC; CDR3: CASSPQGGAYEQYF; size: NA; V: TRBV6-5; D: NA; J: TRBJ2-7
DNA: TGTGCCAGCAGCCAAGAAGAGACCCAGTACTTC; CDR3: CASSQEETQYF; size: once; V: TRBV14; D: NA; J: TRBJ2-5
DNA: TGTGCCAGCAGGGGGACCGTGAACACCGGGGAGCTGTTTTTT; CDR3: CASRGTVNTGELFF; size: NA; V: TRBV2; D: NA; J: TRBJ2-2
DNA: TGTGCCAGCAGTGGAGGAGATACGCAGTATTTT; CDR3: CASSGGDTQYF; size: NA; V: TRBV25-1; D: NA; J: TRBJ2-3
DNA: TGTGCCAGCAGCGACACGGGACTCCTAAAAGAGACCCAGTACTTC; CDR3: CASSDTGLLKETQYF; size: NA; V: TRBV2; D: NA; J: TRBJ2-5
DNA: TGCAGCGTTGGACTAGCGGGAGGAGTAGAGCAGTACTTC; CDR3: CSVGLAGGVEQYF; size: NA; V: TRBV29-1; D: TRBD2; J: TRBJ2-7
DNA: TGTGCCAGCGGTCAGGGCGAGCTGTTTTTT; CDR3: CASGQGELFF; size: NA; V: TRBV9; D: NA; J: TRBJ2-2
DNA: TGTGCCAGCTCACTAGGGACAGGCGGTACTGAAGCTTTCTTT; CDR3: CASSLGTGGTEAFF; size: once; V: TRBV18; D: TRBD1; J: TRBJ1-1
DNA: TGTGCCAGCAGTGACTCTAGCGGGAGAGATACGCAGTATTTT; CDR3: CASSDSSGRDTQYF; size: NA; V: TRBV6-4; D: TRBD2; J: TRBJ2-3
DNA: TGCGCCAGCAGCTTGCTTGGGGGTGTCACCGGGGAGCTGTTTTTT; CDR3: CASSLLGGVTGELFF; size: NA; V: TRBV5-1; D: NA; J: TRBJ2-2
DNA: TGTGCCAGCAGCCCCCAGACCGGGACTTTCTACGAGCAGTACTTC; CDR3: CASSPQTGTFYEQYF; size: NA; V: TRBV6-4; D: NA; J: TRBJ2-7
DNA: TGCGCCAGCAGCTCCCAGGGCAGCGGACAAGCTTTCTTT; CDR3: CASSSQGSGQAFF; size: NA; V: TRBV5-1; D: NA; J: TRBJ1-1
DNA: TGTGCCAGCAGCTCTCCGGGACAGGGTTACGAGCAGTACTTC; CDR3: CASSSPGQGYEQYF; size: NA; V: TRBV5-6; D: TRBD1; J: TRBJ2-7
DNA: TGTGCCAGCAGTGACGGGGATGAGCAGTTCTTC; CDR3: CASSDGDEQFF; size: few; V: TRBV25-1; D: NA; J: TRBJ2-1
DNA: TGTGCCAGTAGTTGGGACGCCAGGGCACGGGGTGGCTACACCTTC; CDR3: CASSWDARARGGYTF; size: NA; V: TRBV19; D: NA; J: TRBJ1-2
DNA: TGTGCCAGCAGCGCAGGCCAGGCGGCGCCCCAAGAGACCCAGTACTTC; CDR3: CASSAGQAAPQETQYF; size: NA; V: TRBV9; D: NA; J: TRBJ2-5
DNA: TGTGCCAGCAGCCAATCACCGGGACAGGGTGCCTACGAGCAGTACTTC; CDR3: CASSQSPGQGAYEQYF; size: NA; V: TRBV16; D: TRBD1; J: TRBJ2-7